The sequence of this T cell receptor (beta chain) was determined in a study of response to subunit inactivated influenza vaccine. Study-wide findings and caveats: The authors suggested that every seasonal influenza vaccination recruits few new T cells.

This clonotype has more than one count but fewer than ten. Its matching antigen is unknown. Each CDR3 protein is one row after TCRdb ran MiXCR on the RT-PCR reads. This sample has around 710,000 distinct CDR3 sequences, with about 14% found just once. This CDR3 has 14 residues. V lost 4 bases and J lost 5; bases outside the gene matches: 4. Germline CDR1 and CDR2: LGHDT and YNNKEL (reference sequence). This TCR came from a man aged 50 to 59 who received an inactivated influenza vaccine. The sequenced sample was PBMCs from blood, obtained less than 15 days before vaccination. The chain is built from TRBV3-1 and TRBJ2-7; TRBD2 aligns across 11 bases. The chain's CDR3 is CASSLSGRANEQYF. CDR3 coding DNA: TGTGCCAGCAGCCTTAGCGGGAGGGCCAACGAGCAGTACTTC.